These 2 T cell receptor beta chains were sequenced from one sample in a study of human T cells and chemical hapten exposure (dated by TCRdb to the early 2020s). Libraries were constructed by RACE. Sequenced using a NextSeq 500. The public reads were reanalyzed by TCRdb: fastp trimming at Q25, MiXCR alignment, in-frame beta chains only. Every entry covers one CDR3 protein and lists the most common genes and DNA from its rows. The sample has fewer than 400,000 distinct CDR3 sequences on record, roughly 6.9% of them singletons. The ten top clones hold around 8.4% of the sample. Interpreted using the paper, the time point label stands for: patch test 1, 2 weeks after DPC sensitization. What this sample's treatment or condition label stands for: therapeutic diphenylcyclopropenone sensitization with weekly scalp DPC. The sample consisted of whole blood, taken in connection with sensitization to the hapten diphenylcyclopropenone (DPC). Receptor source: a woman aged 18-29 years with alopecia areata. Some clones in this sample may be carry-over from other donors' samples.

This clonotype showed up many times. This chain connects TRBV4-3 to TRBJ1-4; a possible D gene is TRBD1 (6 bases). Trimming removed 0 bases at V and 8 bases at J, with 13 bases between. There are 15 residues in the CDR3. Per the germline V gene, CDR1 is LGHNA and CDR2 is YSLEER. DNA of the CDR3: TGCGCCAGCAGCCAAGATCGGGGGGCGAGGGAAAAACTGTTTTTT. It encodes CASSQDRGAREKLFF.

This chain uses TRBV10-3 with TRBJ2-1; D not certain. V dropped 9 bases and J dropped 4 bases, with 13 bases sitting between them. The CDR3 has 13 residues. Germline CDR1 reads ENHRY; CDR2 reads SYGVKD. The CDR3 region is CAIRATGYNEQFF. Here the CDR3 DNA reads TGTGCCATTAGGGCGACCGGGTACAATGAGCAGTTCTTC.